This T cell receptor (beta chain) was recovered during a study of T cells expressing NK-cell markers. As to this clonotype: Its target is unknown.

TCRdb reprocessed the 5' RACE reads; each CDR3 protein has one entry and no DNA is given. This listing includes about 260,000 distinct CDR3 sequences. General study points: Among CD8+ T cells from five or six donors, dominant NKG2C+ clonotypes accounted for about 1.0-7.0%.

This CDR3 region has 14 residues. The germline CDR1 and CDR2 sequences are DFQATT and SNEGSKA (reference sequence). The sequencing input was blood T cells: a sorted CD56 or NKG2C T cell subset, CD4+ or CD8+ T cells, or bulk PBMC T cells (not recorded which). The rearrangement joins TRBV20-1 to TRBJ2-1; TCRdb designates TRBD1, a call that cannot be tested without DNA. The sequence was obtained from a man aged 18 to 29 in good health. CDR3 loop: CSAPGERWDNEQFF.